This TCR beta chain was identified in a study of shared clonotypes between healthy human individuals. Study results and caveats: A generally larger estimated richness was seen in naive subsets than in memory subsets.

V gave up 6 bases and J gave up 3 bases, with 16 bases separating them. Germline loops: CDR1 MNHEY, CDR2 SVGAGI. CDR3 size: 15 residues. On this clone: Its antigen is as yet unknown.

Each cell subset's genomic DNA was divided evenly among several immunoSEQ plates. Assay: immunoSEQ multiplex PCR; the TCRdb copy retains only in-frame clones and omits some. The sample holds roughly 1,500,000 clones, 95% to 99% seen once. All participating donors were Caucasian adults from Nashville, Tennessee. A CD45RA-negative memory subset and a CD45RA+ naive subset were separated from the CD4+ cells. The sequenced sample was naive CD4+ T cells sorted from blood. The subset: CD45RA+ positively selected. The clonotype was recovered from a man aged 30 to 39 in good health. The chain recombines TRBV6-5 with TRBJ2-3; D is unresolved. CDR3: CASSLYGSRTDTQYF. CDR3 nucleotides: TGTGCCAGCAGCCTATACGGCTCCCGTACAGATACGCAGTATTTT.